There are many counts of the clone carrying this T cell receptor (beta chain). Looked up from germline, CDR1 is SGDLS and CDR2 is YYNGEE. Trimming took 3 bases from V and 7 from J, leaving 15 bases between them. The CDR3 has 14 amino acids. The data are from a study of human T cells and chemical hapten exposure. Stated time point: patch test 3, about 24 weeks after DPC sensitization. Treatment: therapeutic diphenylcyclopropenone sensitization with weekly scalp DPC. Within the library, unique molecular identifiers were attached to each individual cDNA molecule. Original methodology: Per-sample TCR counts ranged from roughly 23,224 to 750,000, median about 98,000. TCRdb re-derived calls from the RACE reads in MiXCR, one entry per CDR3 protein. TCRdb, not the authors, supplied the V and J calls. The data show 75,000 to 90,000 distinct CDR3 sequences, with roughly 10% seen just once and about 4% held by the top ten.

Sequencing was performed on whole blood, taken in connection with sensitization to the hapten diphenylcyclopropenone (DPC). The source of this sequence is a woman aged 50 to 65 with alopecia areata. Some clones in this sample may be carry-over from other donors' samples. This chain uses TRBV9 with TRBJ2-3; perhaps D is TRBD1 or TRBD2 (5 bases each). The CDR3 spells CASSDGTLAHTQYF. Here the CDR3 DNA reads TGTGCCAGCAGCGACGGGACCCTAGCTCATACGCAGTATTTT.